The clone carrying this T cell receptor beta chain was found once. Its antigen remains unknown. The record originates from a study of blood T cells in healthy people across ages. About the research overall: About one barcoded beta molecule was captured per two T cells (by template switching).

Study findings and constraints: The CMV status of each donor remained undetermined, and this could have confounded shifts in expanded clonotypes. Relative to aged donors, long-lived donors carried more naive CD4+ cells and displayed higher diversity.

A second PCR, run for about 7 to 11 cycles, used a sample-barcoded 5' primer plus a J-beta primer mix. Each single sample gave us at least 2.5 million CDR3-containing paired-end reads. TCRdb called the 5' RACE reads again in MiXCR, with one record for every CDR3 protein. The repertoire consists of some 900,000 distinct CDR3 sequences, with roughly 43% occurring once and the leading ten covering 13%. The CDR3 spans 12 residues. The germline V gene encodes CDR1 MNHEY and CDR2 SVGEGT. V shed 11 bases and J shed 12 bases, with 20 bases lying between them. The specimen was blood. The receptor comes from a man aged 25-40 years in good health. J is TRBJ2-1 and V is TRBV6-2 or TRBV6-3; D assignment may be TRBD1 or TRBD2 (5 bases each). CDR3: CAAGTTGQGQFF. The CDR3 DNA reads TGTGCCGCCGGGACGACCGGCCAGGGGCAGTTCTTC.